The rows below give T cell receptor beta chains drawn from one sample of a study of chemoradiotherapy in HPV16-positive cancers. TCRdb keeps only in-frame clones here, not all; method: immunoSEQ multiplex PCR. The data contain tens of thousands of clones, about 88% of them singletons. The sequencing here drew on blood, taken from a patient who underwent chemoradiotherapy. The receptors were gathered from a human donor with HPV-associated anogenital cancer. The CDR3 runs from the conserved cysteine through the conserved F or W. A D gene is named only where the DNA matches it firmly. The size entry is marked missing in some rows and otherwise reads once, few, many or a size class.

d_gene	j_gene	abundance	v_gene	CDR3aa	CDR3nt
TRBD2	TRBJ2-5	NA	TRBV5-4	CASSLRLAGEETQYF	TGTGCCAGCAGCTTAAGACTAGCGGGGGAAGAGACCCAGTACTTC
NA	TRBJ2-2	few	TRBV5-4	CASSLGRATNTGELFF	TGTGCCAGCAGCTTGGGCAGGGCAACCAACACCGGGGAGCTGTTTTTT
NA	TRBJ1-1	NA	TRBV7-6	CASSSGGTEAFF	TGTGCCAGCAGCTCGGGGGGCACTGAAGCTTTCTTT
NA	TRBJ1-5	NA	TRBV2	CASSATEPQHF	TGTGCCAGCAGTGCTACGGAGCCCCAGCATTTT
NA	TRBJ1-4	NA	TRBV6-1	CASREQVGEKLFF	TGTGCCAGCAGGGAACAAGTGGGTGAAAAACTGTTTTTT
NA	TRBJ2-4	NA	TRBV18	CASSPPGLAKNIQYF	TGTGCCAGCTCACCACCGGGATTAGCCAAAAACATTCAGTACTTC
NA	TRBJ2-5	NA	TRBV5-6	CASSRRGAGETQYF	TGTGCCAGCAGCAGACGTGGGGCGGGAGAGACCCAGTACTTC
NA	TRBJ1-2	once	TRBV7-9	CASSLGVEGLGYTF	TGTGCCAGCAGCTTGGGGGTCGAGGGGCTTGGCTACACCTTC
NA	TRBJ2-5	once	TRBV5-4	CASSLRWGSSNSLQETQYF	TGTGCCAGCAGCTTGCGGTGGGGATCCTCCAACTCCCTCCAAGAGACCCAGTACTTC
NA	TRBJ1-1	NA	TRBV7-9	CASSLEMNTEAFF	TGTGCCAGCAGCTTAGAGATGAACACTGAAGCTTTCTTT
TRBD1	TRBJ1-1	NA	TRBV7-9	CASSLVGRGRTEAFF	TGTGCCAGCAGCTTAGTGGGCAGGGGGCGAACTGAAGCTTTCTTT
NA	TRBJ1-1	NA	TRBV9	CASSEADRNTEAFF	TGTGCCAGCAGCGAGGCGGACAGGAACACTGAAGCTTTCTTT
NA	TRBJ1-4	NA	TRBV7-7	CASSLGMGTNEKLFF	TGTGCTAGCAGCTTAGGGATGGGAACTAATGAAAAACTGTTTTTT
NA	TRBJ1-4	NA	TRBV6-5	CASSYGGGRNEKLFF	TGTGCCAGCAGTTACGGTGGGGGGAGGAATGAAAAACTGTTTTTT
NA	TRBJ1-2	once	TRBV14	CASSPSRTSFLDGYTF	TGTGCCAGCAGCCCTTCCCGGACCTCCTTTCTCGATGGCTACACCTTC
NA	TRBJ2-2	NA	TRBV6-5	CASSYTGTGELFF	TGTGCCAGCAGTTACACAGGCACCGGGGAGCTGTTTTTT
NA	TRBJ2-7	NA	TRBV6-5	CASTTPGSYEQYF	TGTGCCAGCACCACCCCGGGGTCCTACGAGCAGTACTTC
TRBD1	TRBJ1-2	once	TRBV27	CASTPGTGALRWGYTF	TGTGCCAGCACCCCCGGGACAGGGGCCCTGCGCTGGGGCTACACCTTC